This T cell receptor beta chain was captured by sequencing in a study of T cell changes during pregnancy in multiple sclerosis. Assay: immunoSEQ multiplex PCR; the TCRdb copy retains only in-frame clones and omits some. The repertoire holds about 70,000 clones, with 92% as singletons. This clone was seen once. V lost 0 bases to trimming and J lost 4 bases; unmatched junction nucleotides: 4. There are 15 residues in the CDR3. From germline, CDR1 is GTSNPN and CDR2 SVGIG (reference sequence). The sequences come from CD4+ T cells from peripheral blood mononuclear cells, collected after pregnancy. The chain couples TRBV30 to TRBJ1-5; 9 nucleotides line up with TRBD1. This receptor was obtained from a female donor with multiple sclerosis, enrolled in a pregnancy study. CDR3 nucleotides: TGTGCCTGGAGTGTAGGGACAGGGCTGAATCAGCCCCAGCATTTT. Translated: CAWSVGTGLNQPQHF.